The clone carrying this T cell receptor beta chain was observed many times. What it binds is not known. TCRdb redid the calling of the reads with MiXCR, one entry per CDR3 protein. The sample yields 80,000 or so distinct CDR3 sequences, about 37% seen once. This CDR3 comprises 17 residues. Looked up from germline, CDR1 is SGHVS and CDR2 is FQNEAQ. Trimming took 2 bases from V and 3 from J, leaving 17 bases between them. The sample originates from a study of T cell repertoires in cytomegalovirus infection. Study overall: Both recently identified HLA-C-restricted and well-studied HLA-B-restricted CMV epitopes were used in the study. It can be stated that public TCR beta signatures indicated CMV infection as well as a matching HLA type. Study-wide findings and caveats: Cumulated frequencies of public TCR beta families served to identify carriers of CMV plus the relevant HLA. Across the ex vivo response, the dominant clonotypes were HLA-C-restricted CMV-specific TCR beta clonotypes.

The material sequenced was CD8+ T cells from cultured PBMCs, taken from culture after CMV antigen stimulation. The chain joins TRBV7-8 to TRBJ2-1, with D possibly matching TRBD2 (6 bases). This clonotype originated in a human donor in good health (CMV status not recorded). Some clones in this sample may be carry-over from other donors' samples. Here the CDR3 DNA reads TGTGCCAGCAGCTTAAAGGAGGGGACCTTCTTCTACAATGAGCAGTTCTTC. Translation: CASSLKEGTFFYNEQFF. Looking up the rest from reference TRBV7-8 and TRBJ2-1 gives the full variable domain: GAGVSQSPRYKVAKRGQDVALRCDPISGHVSLFWYQQALGQGPEFLTYFQNEAQLDKSGLPSDRFFAERPEGSVSTLKIQRTQQEDSAVYLCASSLKEGTFFYNEQFFGPGTRLTVL.